Presented here are 5 T cell receptor beta chains from one specimen sequenced in a study of spatial heterogeneity in lung cancer. General observations from the study: Mutation tallies in tumors tracked expanded intratumoral alpha and beta TCR counts.

Each CDR3 protein is one row after TCRdb ran MiXCR on the 5' RACE reads. The sample lists about 7,400 distinct CDR3 sequences; 6% to 9% were seen once. Antigen specificity for these receptors is unknown. Indicated time point: sample taken at primary tumor resection. The starting material was lung tumor tissue, obtained at surgery. The origin of the receptors is a male donor with early-stage non-small cell lung cancer.

This clonotype was detected many times. CDR3 DNA sequence: TGTGCCAGCAGCTTTAGCGGGGGAAATGAGCAGTTCTTC. Protein: CASSFSGGNEQFF. The chain has TRBV7-9 and TRBJ2-1, with 9 bases lining up with TRBD2. This CDR3 has 13 amino acids. Trimming took 3 bases from V and 7 from J; bases not matched to a gene: 1. Per germline, CDR1 SEHNR and CDR2 FQNEAQ (reference sequence).

V is TRBV28 and J is TRBJ1-1; possible D gene TRBD1, 5 bases. The CDR3 has 15 amino acids. CDR1 MDHEN and CDR2 SYDVKM come from the germline V gene. Trimming left V 7 bases short and J 1 base short, with 16 bases between. The CDR3 loop reads CASTLPGRRNTEAFF. In nucleotides, the CDR3 is TGTGCCAGCACCCTCCCGGGACGACGGAACACTGAAGCTTTCTTT.

This clonotype is medium-sized (0.01 to 0.1%) within its sample. The V gene is TRBV2, the J gene TRBJ2-5, with D uncertain. This CDR3 has 13 amino acids. Germline lookup yields CDR1 SNHLY and CDR2 FYNNEI. Between the trimmed V and J ends, which lost 8 bases and 3 bases, there was a span of 13 bases. The CDR3 loop is CASLGIGEETQYF. Here the CDR3 DNA reads TGTGCCAGCCTGGGAATTGGGGAAGAGACCCAGTACTTC.

This clonotype was picked up many times. The rearrangement uses TRBV5-1 and TRBJ1-3; 7 positions agree with TRBD1. Germline V gives CDR1 SGHRS, CDR2 YFSETQ. The ends lost 4 bases at V and 2 bases at J; junction bases unmatched: 0. The CDR3 has 13 residues. The chain's CDR3 is CASSTGAGNTIYF. The CDR3 DNA reads TGCGCCAGCAGCACAGGGGCTGGAAACACCATATATTTT.

A word on this clonotype: A much larger clone sits a single nucleotide away, making a read error possible. This chain joins TRBV4-2 and TRBJ2-7, with TRBD1 matching over 7 bases. V was clipped by 4 bases and J by 2 bases; unmatched bases: 8. Germline-derived CDR1 and CDR2 are LGHNA and YNFKEQ. The CDR3 is 15 residues long. CDR3 bases: TGTGCCAGCAGCCGAGTCGGGACAGAAACCTACGAGCAGTACTTC. This sequence encodes CASSRVGTETYEQYF.